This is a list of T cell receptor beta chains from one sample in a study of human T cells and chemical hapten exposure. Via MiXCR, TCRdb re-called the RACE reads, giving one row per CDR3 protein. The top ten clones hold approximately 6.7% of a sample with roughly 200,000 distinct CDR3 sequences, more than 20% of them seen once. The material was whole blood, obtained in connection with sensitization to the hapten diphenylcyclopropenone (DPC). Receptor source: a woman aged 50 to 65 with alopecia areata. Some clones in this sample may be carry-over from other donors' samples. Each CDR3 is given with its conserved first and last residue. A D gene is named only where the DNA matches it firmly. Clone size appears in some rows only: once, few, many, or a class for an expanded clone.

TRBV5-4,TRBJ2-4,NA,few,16,TGTGCCAGCAGCTTTAAACAGGGTTTAGCCAAAAACATTCAGTACTTC,CASSFKQGLAKNIQYF
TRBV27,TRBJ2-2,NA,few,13,TGTGCCACCACAGAGAGATACACCGGGGAGCTGTTTTTT,CATTERYTGELFF
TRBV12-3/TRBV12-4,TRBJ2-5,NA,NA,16,TGTGCCAGCAGGTCCAGGGGGAGGTACCCAAAAGAGACCCAGTACTTC,CASRSRGRYPKETQYF
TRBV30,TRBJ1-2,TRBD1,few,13,TGTGCCTGGAGTTCTCCAGGGGGCCATGGCTACACCTTC,CAWSSPGGHGYTF
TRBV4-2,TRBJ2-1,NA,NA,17,TGTGCCAGCAGCCAACCCGGAAAGCGCGCCGCCGGCGATGAGCAGTTCTTC,CASSQPGKRAAGDEQFF
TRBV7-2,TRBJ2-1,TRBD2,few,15,TGTGCCAGCAGCTCCAGACTAGCGGGATGGAATGAGCAGTTCTTC,CASSSRLAGWNEQFF
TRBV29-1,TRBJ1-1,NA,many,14,TGCAGCGTTGAGGGTGGTGGAACGAACACTGAAGCTTTCTTT,CSVEGGGTNTEAFF
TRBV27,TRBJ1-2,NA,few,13,TGTGCCAGCAGTTTATCCAGTAACTATGGCTACACCTTC,CASSLSSNYGYTF
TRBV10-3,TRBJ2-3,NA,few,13,TGTGCCATCAGGGCAGGGAGCACAGATACGCAGTATTTT,CAIRAGSTDTQYF
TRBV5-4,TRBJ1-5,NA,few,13,TGTGCCAGCAGCTTGGACCAGGATCAGCCCCAGCATTTT,CASSLDQDQPQHF
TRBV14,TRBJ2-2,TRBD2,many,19,TGTGCCAGCAGCCGCCCCCCCGGGACTAGCGGGTTTAACACCGGGGAGCTGTTTTTT,CASSRPPGTSGFNTGELFF
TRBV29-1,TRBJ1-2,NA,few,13,TGCAGCGTTGAAAGGGCGCCAAACTATGGCTACACCTTC,CSVERAPNYGYTF
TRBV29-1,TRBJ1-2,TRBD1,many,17,TGCAGCGCCGCCTGGACAGGGGGCTATGCGGCCGACTATGGCTACACCTTC,CSAAWTGGYAADYGYTF
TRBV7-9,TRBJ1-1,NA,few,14,TGTGCCAGCAGCCGCTCGACCGATACCACTGAAGCTTTCTTT,CASSRSTDTTEAFF
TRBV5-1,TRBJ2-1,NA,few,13,TGCGCCAGCAGCATACTAGGAATCAATGAGCAGTTCTTC,CASSILGINEQFF
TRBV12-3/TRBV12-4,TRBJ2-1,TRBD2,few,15,TGTGCCAGCAGTTGGACTAGCGGGTCCCGCAATGAGCAGTTCTTC,CASSWTSGSRNEQFF
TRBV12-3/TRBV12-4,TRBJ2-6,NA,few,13,TGTGCCAGCATGGGTGCTGGGGCCAACGTCCTGACTTTC,CASMGAGANVLTF